Below are 12 T cell receptor beta chains sequenced from a single sample in a study of blood T cells in healthy people across ages. Next came a second PCR, run for about 6 to 11 cycles, which used a sample-barcoded 5' primer along with a J-beta primer mix. One entry per CDR3 protein results from TCRdb running MiXCR on the 5' RACE reads. The sample carries over 1,300,000 distinct CDR3 sequences, 45% to 70% recorded once. The sequenced sample consisted of blood. Receptors were obtained from a man aged 18 to 30 in good health.

This clonotype has more than one count but fewer than ten. The CDR3 spells CASSTQQGGAEAFF. Here the CDR3 DNA reads TGCGCCAGCAGCACTCAACAGGGAGGCGCTGAAGCTTTCTTT. The gene calls are TRBV4-1 and TRBJ1-1; D possibly corresponds to TRBD1 (6 bases). Between the trimmed V and J ends, which lost 5 bases and 6 bases, there was a span of 16 bases. From germline, CDR1 is MGHRA and CDR2 YSYEKL. This CDR3 spans 14 amino acids.

The gene calls are TRBV9 and TRBJ1-1, with TRBD1 matching over 7 bases. The CDR3 spans 13 residues. Germline trimming cut 3 bases from V and 9 bases from J; bases unmatched to any gene: 8. The germline gives CDR1 SGDLS, CDR2 YYNGEE. DNA for the CDR3: TGTGCCAGCAGCGAGGACCGGGACAGCAAAGCTTTCTTT. Translating gives CASSEDRDSKAFF.

The V gene is TRBV20-1, the J gene TRBJ2-1; a possible D gene is TRBD2 (5 bases). V was clipped by 6 bases and J by 5 bases, with 8 bases between them. This CDR3 region has 11 residues. Germline lookup yields CDR1 DFQATT and CDR2 SNEGSKA (reference sequence). This CDR3 reads CSASGNNEQFF. Written as DNA, the CDR3 is TGCAGTGCCTCCGGGAACAATGAGCAGTTCTTC.

There are a few counts of this clonotype. The CDR3 DNA is TGTGCCAGCAGTTTGGTTCCCGAAGAGACCCAGTACTTC. As protein: CASSLVPEETQYF. V usage is TRBV12-3 or TRBV12-4 and J usage is TRBJ2-5; no reliable D call. V gave up 3 bases and J gave up 3 bases, with 8 bases separating them. This CDR3 region has 13 residues.

This clonotype was seen more than once but under ten times. The chain carries TRBV6-6 and TRBJ2-6; D unclear. Germline V gene sequence: CDR1 MNHNY, CDR2 SVGAGI (reference sequence). This CDR3 spans 17 amino acids. V was cut by 2 bases and J by 1 base, with 12 bases left in between. The CDR3 is CASSYGVLRSGANVLTF. Written as DNA, the CDR3 is TGTGCCAGCAGTTACGGGGTTTTGCGTTCTGGGGCCAACGTCCTGACTTTC.

In its sample, this clonotype was seen a few times. The chain joins TRBV6-1 to TRBJ1-6, with 8 bases lining up with TRBD1. There are 14 residues in the CDR3. From germline, CDR1 is MNHNS and CDR2 SASEGT. V lost 10 bases to trimming and J lost 6 bases; unmatched junction nucleotides: 8. This chain's CDR3 is CATARTGSNSPLHF. The CDR3 DNA reads as TGTGCCACCGCCCGGACAGGGAGTAATTCACCCCTCCACTTT.

This clonotype has at least ten counts. This chain joins TRBV29-1 and TRBJ2-3; 7 bases map to TRBD2. Per germline, CDR1 SQVTM and CDR2 ANQGSEA. V trimming: 4 bases; J trimming: 1 base; junction bases outside the gene matches: 5. This CDR3 contains 14 residues. Here the CDR3 DNA reads TGCAGCGTTGCTCCTAGCGGTCGCACAGATACGCAGTATTTT. This sequence encodes CSVAPSGRTDTQYF.

This clonotype was observed a handful of times. J is TRBJ1-1 and V is TRBV29-1; possibly TRBD1 for D (6 bases). Germline loops: CDR1 SQVTM, CDR2 ANQGSEA. This CDR3 is built from 11 residues. V was clipped by 7 bases and J by 11 bases, with 17 bases between them. CDR3 in amino acids: CSGTGTRSAFF. In nucleotides, the CDR3 is TGCAGCGGGACCGGGACAAGAAGCGCTTTCTTT.

The chain recombines TRBV10-3 with TRBJ2-6; D is undetermined. The V gene's germline CDR1 is ENHRY and CDR2 SYGVKD. V was trimmed by 5 bases and J by 0 bases, leaving 8 bases between them. The CDR3 runs 15 residues. CDR3 DNA sequence: TGTGCCATCAGTATTAGATTCTCTGGGGCCAACGTCCTGACTTTC. As protein: CAISIRFSGANVLTF.

This sequence joins TRBV13 and TRBJ2-4, with a possible D match to TRBD2 (6 bases). TRBJ2-5 matches the DNA end more closely, so the J call is doubtful. There are 18 residues in the CDR3. CDR1 PRHDT and CDR2 FYEKMQ come from the germline V gene (reference sequence). The CDR3 here is CASSSEFGDRSGEETQYF. Here the CDR3 DNA reads TGTGCCAGCAGCTCAGAATTTGGGGATCGGTCGGGGGAAGAGACCCAGTACTTC.

The chain links TRBV28 to TRBJ2-3; the match to TRBD2 covers 10 bases. The germline V gene encodes CDR1 MDHEN and CDR2 SYDVKM. The CDR3 has 18 residues. V lost 8 bases, J lost 6 bases, and 20 bases stayed unmatched. Here the CDR3 reads CASPEDRSSGGIFDTQYF. DNA of the CDR3: TGTGCCAGCCCTGAGGATCGGTCTAGCGGGGGCATCTTTGATACGCAGTATTTT. The full variable domain, with the rest looked up from reference TRBV28 and TRBJ2-3, is DVKVTQSSRYLVKRTGEKVFLECVQDMDHENMFWYRQDPGLGLRLIYFSYDVKMKEKGDIPEGYSVSREKKERFSLILESASTNQTSMYLCASPEDRSSGGIFDTQYFGPGTRLTVL.

The gene calls are TRBV11-2 and TRBJ2-7, with D uncertain. Deletions cut 5 bases from V and 0 bases from J, with 14 bases between. CDR3 length equals 15 residues. Germline CDR1 and CDR2: SGHAT and FQNNGV. The CDR3: CASSPPGMSSYEQYF. CDR3 bases: TGTGCCAGCAGCCCCCCGGGCATGAGCTCCTACGAGCAGTACTTC. Filled out from reference TRBV11-2 and TRBJ2-7, the complete variable domain reads EAGVAQSPRYKIIEKRQSVAFWCNPISGHATLYWYQQILGQGPKLLIQFQNNGVVDDSQLPKDRFSAERLKGVDSTLKIQPAKLEDSAVYLCASSPPGMSSYEQYFGPGTRLTVT.